The clone carrying this TCR beta chain was observed a few times. Its matching antigen is unknown. This entry belongs to a study of blood T cells in healthy people across ages. Overall study findings and caveats: In the absence of known donor CMV status, changes in expanded clonotypes were possibly confounded.

A second about 7 to 12 cycle PCR used barcoded and J-beta primers. TCRdb fed the 5' RACE reads into MiXCR, producing one record per CDR3 protein. This table has around 1,100,000 distinct CDR3 sequences, more than 30% appearing once. Germline CDR1 and CDR2: MDHEN and SYDVKM. V shed 5 bases and J shed 6 bases, with 7 bases lying between them. The CDR3 covers 11 residues. This receptor was obtained from a man between 18 and 35 years old in good health. Sequencing was carried out using blood. The V gene is TRBV28, the J gene TRBJ1-1; D remains ambiguous. CDR3 amino acids: CASSRAPEAFF. The CDR3 nucleotides read TGTGCCAGCAGTAGGGCCCCTGAAGCTTTCTTT.